These T cell receptor beta chains were read from a single sample in a study of neurological immune-mediated disorders. TCRdb analysed the 5' RACE reads with MiXCR anew, one entry per CDR3 protein. The repertoire holds roughly 19,000 distinct CDR3 sequences, roughly 15% seen once, with around 16% in the top ten. The specimen sequenced was PBMCs. The source of these receptors is a female donor with HTLV-1-associated myelopathy (HAM/TSP). Both conserved end residues are part of each CDR3. Fields, in order: clone size, D gene, J gene, CDR3 length, V gene, CDR3 protein, CDR3 DNA. A D gene is named only where the DNA matches it firmly. A row's size may be missing; if present it is once, few, many or a size class.

clone size: many; D gene: -; J gene: TRBJ1-6; CDR3 length: 15; V gene: TRBV30; CDR3 protein: CAWSVSGSYNSPLHF; CDR3 DNA: TGTGCCTGGAGTGTATCAGGGAGCTATAATTCACCCCTCCACTTT
clone size: medium-sized; D gene: -; J gene: TRBJ2-5; CDR3 length: 13; V gene: TRBV20-1; CDR3 protein: CSARDPGGETQYF; CDR3 DNA: TGCAGTGCTAGAGACCCCGGAGGGGAGACCCAGTACTTC
clone size: many; D gene: -; J gene: TRBJ2-1; CDR3 length: 11; V gene: TRBV7-9; CDR3 protein: CASSVSYEQFF; CDR3 DNA: TGTGCCAGCAGCGTCAGCTATGAGCAGTTCTTC
clone size: many; D gene: -; J gene: TRBJ1-3; CDR3 length: 14; V gene: TRBV13; CDR3 protein: CASSQGTHGNTIYF; CDR3 DNA: TGTGCCAGCAGCCAGGGAACTCACGGAAACACCATATATTTT
clone size: many; D gene: -; J gene: TRBJ1-1; CDR3 length: 16; V gene: TRBV5-1; CDR3 protein: CASSFGQRPMNTEAFF; CDR3 DNA: TGCGCCAGCAGCTTTGGACAGCGCCCCATGAACACTGAAGCTTTCTTT
clone size: many; D gene: TRBD2; J gene: TRBJ2-3; CDR3 length: 15; V gene: TRBV6-1; CDR3 protein: CASSVLAGDTDTQYF; CDR3 DNA: TGTGCCAGCAGTGTACTAGCGGGGGACACAGATACGCAGTATTTT
clone size: many; D gene: TRBD2; J gene: TRBJ2-5; CDR3 length: 13; V gene: TRBV20-1; CDR3 protein: CSAQSSGVETQYF; CDR3 DNA: TGCAGTGCTCAGTCTAGCGGGGTAGAGACCCAGTACTTC
clone size: many; D gene: TRBD2; J gene: TRBJ2-5; CDR3 length: 13; V gene: TRBV20-1; CDR3 protein: CSPMGGSRETQYF; CDR3 DNA: TGCAGTCCTATGGGGGGGTCGAGAGAGACCCAGTACTTC
clone size: many; D gene: -; J gene: TRBJ1-5; CDR3 length: 13; V gene: TRBV29-1; CDR3 protein: CSVGQNSNQPQHF; CDR3 DNA: TGCAGCGTTGGCCAGAATAGCAATCAGCCCCAGCATTTT
clone size: once; D gene: TRBD2; J gene: TRBJ2-2; CDR3 length: 14; V gene: TRBV20-1; CDR3 protein: CSATSGRGTGELFF; CDR3 DNA: TGCAGTGCCACTAGCGGGAGGGGGACAGGGGAGCTGTTTTTT
clone size: many; D gene: -; J gene: TRBJ2-4; CDR3 length: 14; V gene: TRBV28; CDR3 protein: CASSLLGQQNIQYF; CDR3 DNA: TGTGCCAGCAGTTTACTGGGGCAGCAAAACATTCAGTACTTC
clone size: many; D gene: -; J gene: TRBJ2-1; CDR3 length: 14; V gene: TRBV20-1; CDR3 protein: CSAPKSGSYNEQFF; CDR3 DNA: TGCAGTGCCCCCAAGAGCGGGTCCTACAATGAGCAGTTCTTC
clone size: -; D gene: -; J gene: TRBJ1-1; CDR3 length: 14; V gene: TRBV5-5; CDR3 protein: CDNSRGVENTEAFF; CDR3 DNA: TGTGACAACAGCCGAGGGGTGGAGAACACTGAAGCTTTCTTT
clone size: many; D gene: -; J gene: TRBJ1-2; CDR3 length: 13; V gene: TRBV20-1; CDR3 protein: CSARGSGDRGYTF; CDR3 DNA: TGCAGTGCTAGGGGCTCCGGGGACCGTGGCTACACCTTC
clone size: -; D gene: TRBD2; J gene: TRBJ2-3; CDR3 length: 14; V gene: TRBV7-6; CDR3 protein: CASRGSGGTDTQYF; CDR3 DNA: TGTGCCAGCCGCGGGAGTGGAGGCACAGATACGCAGTATTTT
clone size: many; D gene: -; J gene: TRBJ1-1; CDR3 length: 12; V gene: TRBV7-9; CDR3 protein: CASSEGHTEAFF; CDR3 DNA: TGTGCCAGCAGCGAGGGTCACACTGAAGCTTTCTTT
clone size: many; D gene: TRBD1; J gene: TRBJ2-7; CDR3 length: 14; V gene: TRBV7-3; CDR3 protein: CASSPSGTDYEQYF; CDR3 DNA: TGTGCCAGCAGCCCCTCCGGGACAGACTACGAGCAGTACTTC
clone size: many; D gene: -; J gene: TRBJ2-5; CDR3 length: 11; V gene: TRBV12-5; CDR3 protein: CASGLLETQYF; CDR3 DNA: TGTGCTAGTGGTTTGCTGGAGACCCAGTACTTC
clone size: -; D gene: TRBD1; J gene: TRBJ2-4; CDR3 length: 18; V gene: TRBV7-9; CDR3 protein: CASSSFDRGLSTKNIQYF; CDR3 DNA: TGTGCCAGCAGCTCCTTTGACAGGGGGCTTTCAACCAAAAACATTCAGTACTTC
clone size: many; D gene: -; J gene: TRBJ1-1; CDR3 length: 16; V gene: TRBV3-1; CDR3 protein: CASSQGGGFAGTEAFF; CDR3 DNA: TGTGCCAGCAGCCAAGGAGGGGGTTTCGCGGGCACTGAAGCTTTCTTT
clone size: many; D gene: TRBD2; J gene: TRBJ2-3; CDR3 length: 14; V gene: TRBV6-1; CDR3 protein: CASSGAGGADTQYF; CDR3 DNA: TGTGCCAGCAGTGGGGCGGGAGGGGCAGATACGCAGTATTTT
clone size: many; D gene: -; J gene: TRBJ2-5; CDR3 length: 13; V gene: TRBV7-6; CDR3 protein: CASSRTVQETQYF; CDR3 DNA: TGTGCCAGCAGCAGGACAGTACAAGAGACCCAGTACTTC
clone size: many; D gene: TRBD2; J gene: TRBJ2-2; CDR3 length: 17; V gene: TRBV3-1; CDR3 protein: CASSQNSGRGNTGELFF; CDR3 DNA: TGTGCCAGCAGCCAAAATAGCGGGAGAGGGAACACCGGGGAGCTGTTTTTT
clone size: many; D gene: TRBD2; J gene: TRBJ2-1; CDR3 length: 13; V gene: TRBV20-1; CDR3 protein: CSASSGRANEQFF; CDR3 DNA: TGCAGTGCTTCAAGCGGGAGGGCGAATGAGCAGTTCTTC
clone size: -; D gene: -; J gene: TRBJ2-3; CDR3 length: 15; V gene: TRBV6-2/TRBV6-3; CDR3 protein: CASSRGRDSTDTQYF; CDR3 DNA: TGTGCCAGCAGTCGAGGACGGGACAGCACAGATACGCAGTATTTT
clone size: once; D gene: -; J gene: TRBJ2-2; CDR3 length: 14; V gene: TRBV10-3; CDR3 protein: CAIGAGVGAGELFF; CDR3 DNA: TGTGCCATCGGGGCAGGGGTAGGAGCCGGGGAGCTGTTTTTT
clone size: many; D gene: TRBD2; J gene: TRBJ2-7; CDR3 length: 17; V gene: TRBV3-1; CDR3 protein: CASSQGLAGAGDYEQYF; CDR3 DNA: TGTGCCAGCAGCCAAGGACTAGCGGGGGCCGGGGACTACGAGCAGTACTTC
clone size: many; D gene: -; J gene: TRBJ2-3; CDR3 length: 11; V gene: TRBV20-1; CDR3 protein: CSAPNSDTQYF; CDR3 DNA: TGCAGTGCCCCAAACTCAGATACGCAGTATTTT
clone size: many; D gene: -; J gene: TRBJ2-3; CDR3 length: 16; V gene: TRBV4-2; CDR3 protein: CASSPRLGYSTDTQYF; CDR3 DNA: TGTGCCAGCAGCCCTAGACTAGGGTACAGCACAGATACGCAGTATTTT
clone size: many; D gene: -; J gene: TRBJ2-3; CDR3 length: 16; V gene: TRBV20-1; CDR3 protein: CSASLRGGGRTDTQYF; CDR3 DNA: TGCAGTGCTAGCCTCCGTGGGGGGGGGCGGACAGATACGCAGTATTTT
clone size: many; D gene: TRBD2; J gene: TRBJ2-7; CDR3 length: 14; V gene: TRBV7-9; CDR3 protein: CASSSSGLAGEQYF; CDR3 DNA: TGTGCCAGCAGCTCAAGCGGACTAGCTGGCGAGCAGTACTTC
clone size: many; D gene: -; J gene: TRBJ2-7; CDR3 length: 16; V gene: TRBV7-2; CDR3 protein: CASSLAGGASSYEQYF; CDR3 DNA: TGTGCCAGCAGCTTAGCGGGCGGGGCGAGCTCCTACGAGCAGTACTTC
clone size: many; D gene: TRBD1; J gene: TRBJ1-1; CDR3 length: 15; V gene: TRBV14; CDR3 protein: CASSPWTGENTEAFF; CDR3 DNA: TGTGCCAGCAGCCCTTGGACAGGGGAGAACACTGAAGCTTTCTTT
clone size: many; D gene: -; J gene: TRBJ1-2; CDR3 length: 14; V gene: TRBV20-1; CDR3 protein: CSARRIGGDYGYTF; CDR3 DNA: TGCAGTGCTAGGAGGATAGGAGGAGATTATGGCTACACCTTC
clone size: many; D gene: TRBD1; J gene: TRBJ1-2; CDR3 length: 15; V gene: TRBV20-1; CDR3 protein: CSARPGTGGSYGYTF; CDR3 DNA: TGCAGTGCTAGACCGGGGACAGGGGGCAGCTATGGCTACACCTTC
clone size: many; D gene: -; J gene: TRBJ2-7; CDR3 length: 16; V gene: TRBV20-1; CDR3 protein: CSARPPRGWRSYEQYF; CDR3 DNA: TGCAGTGCTAGACCCCCTCGGGGATGGAGGTCCTACGAGCAGTACTTC
clone size: many; D gene: -; J gene: TRBJ1-5; CDR3 length: 14; V gene: TRBV14; CDR3 protein: CASSQAGFNQPQHF; CDR3 DNA: TGTGCCAGCAGCCAAGCAGGATTTAATCAGCCCCAGCATTTT
clone size: many; D gene: -; J gene: TRBJ2-7; CDR3 length: 12; V gene: TRBV20-1; CDR3 protein: CSASLAEYEQYF; CDR3 DNA: TGCAGTGCTAGTCTAGCCGAATACGAGCAGTACTTC
clone size: many; D gene: TRBD1; J gene: TRBJ2-7; CDR3 length: 12; V gene: TRBV20-1; CDR3 protein: CSAGDSPYEQYF; CDR3 DNA: TGCAGTGCCGGGGACAGTCCCTACGAGCAGTACTTC